The rows below give T cell receptor beta chains drawn from one sample of a study of radiation and T cells in renal cell carcinoma. Repertoires were generated with immunoSEQ multiplex PCR, while TCRdb's copy carries only in-frame clones and drops some. This sample carries roughly 150,000 clones, approximately 90% of them seen once, and the ten largest clones take over 10%. Material: blood, obtained from a patient whose treatment included radiotherapy and nephrectomy. All receptors derive from a woman aged 45-65 years with renal cell carcinoma. The CDR3 runs from the conserved cysteine through the conserved F or W. Fields, in order: clone size, D gene, V gene, J gene, CDR3 DNA, CDR3 protein. D genes are given only for firm matches. Where a row states a size, it is once, few, many or the class of an expanded clone; other rows omit it.

NA,NA,TRBV7-9,TRBJ1-5,TGTGCCAGCAGCCCGGACCTCCAGGACAGTAGGCAGCATTTT,CASSPDLQDSRQHF
NA,NA,TRBV13,TRBJ2-3,TGTGCCAGCAGCTTAAATTTTTACGCGGGGTCTTCCACAGATACGCAGTATTTT,CASSLNFYAGSSTDTQYF
NA,NA,TRBV19,TRBJ2-7,TGTGCCAGTAGTATAACCGACTCCTACGAGCAGTACTTC,CASSITDSYEQYF
NA,NA,TRBV4-2,TRBJ2-6,TGTGCCAGCAGCCCGGGACAAATCCCAATAACAGAGGACTCTGGGGCCAACGTCCTGACTTTC,CASSPGQIPITEDSGANVLTF
NA,NA,TRBV19,TRBJ1-2,TGTGCCAGTTCAGTATCGACTGGCGGTGTTAACTATGGCTACACCTTC,CASSVSTGGVNYGYTF
once,NA,TRBV29-1,TRBJ1-1,TGCAGCGTTGAGGGTACAGGGTGGAACACTGAAGCTTTCTTT,CSVEGTGWNTEAFF
NA,NA,TRBV10-2,TRBJ2-5,TGCGCCAGCAGTGCGGACAGACGCTTCCAAGAGACCCAGTACTTC,CASSADRRFQETQYF
NA,NA,TRBV5-1,TRBJ1-1,TGCGCCAGCAGCCCGGTAGTGAACACTGAAGCTTTCTTT,CASSPVVNTEAFF
once,NA,TRBV9,TRBJ1-4,TGTGCCAGCAGCTGGAAGGGAACTAATGAAAAACTGTTTTTT,CASSWKGTNEKLFF
NA,NA,TRBV19,TRBJ2-5,TGTGCCAGTAGTATGGACCGGGCCAGCGGCCGTGAGACCCAGTACTTC,CASSMDRASGRETQYF
NA,NA,TRBV7-8,TRBJ1-1,TGTGCCAGCAGCCGAGCGGAGTACTTGGCTTTCTTT,CASSRAEYLAFF
once,TRBD1,TRBV7-9,TRBJ2-5,TGTGCCAGCGGGTTCCCCCAGGGGACAGAGCAAGAGACCCAGTACTTC,CASGFPQGTEQETQYF
once,NA,TRBV7-9,TRBJ1-5,TGTGCCACGCAACAGGGTGGCAATCAGCCCCAGCATTTT,CATQQGGNQPQHF
NA,NA,TRBV9,TRBJ1-5,TGTGCCAGCAGTTCAGGGATTTTGGGTCAGCCCCAGCATTTT,CASSSGILGQPQHF
NA,NA,TRBV6-6,TRBJ1-5,TGTGCCAGCACCTTAGGGGGAAACCAGCCCCAGCATTTT,CASTLGGNQPQHF
NA,TRBD2,TRBV15,TRBJ2-1,TGTGCCACCAGCTCCGGGACTAGCGGGGGTCTGGGATGGCAGTTCTTC,CATSSGTSGGLGWQFF
NA,NA,TRBV6-6,TRBJ2-7,TGTGCCACCAAACTTGGACAGACCTACGAGCAGTACTTC,CATKLGQTYEQYF
NA,NA,TRBV5-6,TRBJ1-2,TGTGCCAGCAGCTTGGGTCGGGAAGGCTACACCTTC,CASSLGREGYTF
few,NA,TRBV5-1,TRBJ1-1,TGCGCCAGCAGCTGGGACGGACAGACGAACACTGAAGCTTTCTTT,CASSWDGQTNTEAFF
NA,NA,TRBV7-3,TRBJ2-5,TGTGCCAGCAGCCCCGGGACCGCGGGGGAGACCCAGTACTTC,CASSPGTAGETQYF
NA,TRBD2,TRBV5-4,TRBJ2-7,TGTGCCAGCAGCTTGGGGAAGCGGGGGGGCCTTTTCTCCTACGAGCAGTACTTC,CASSLGKRGGLFSYEQYF
once,TRBD1,TRBV2,TRBJ1-2,TGTGCCAGAAGCGGCAGGGGGCGAGAATATGGCTACACCTTC,CARSGRGREYGYTF
NA,TRBD2,TRBV7-2,TRBJ2-7,TGTGCCAGCAGCTTAGGCCCCCCTCGCGGGGGATACTACGAGCAGTACTTC,CASSLGPPRGGYYEQYF